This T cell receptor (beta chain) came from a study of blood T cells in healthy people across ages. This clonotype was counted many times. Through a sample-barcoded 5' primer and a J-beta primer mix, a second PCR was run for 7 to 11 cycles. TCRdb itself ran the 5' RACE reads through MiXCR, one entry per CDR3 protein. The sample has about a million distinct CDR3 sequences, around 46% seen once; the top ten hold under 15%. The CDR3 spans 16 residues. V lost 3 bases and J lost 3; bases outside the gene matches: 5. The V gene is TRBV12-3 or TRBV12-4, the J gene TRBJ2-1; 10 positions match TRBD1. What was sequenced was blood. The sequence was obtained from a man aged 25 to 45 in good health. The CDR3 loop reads CASSLEGQGFYNEQFF. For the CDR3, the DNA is TGTGCCAGCAGTTTGGAGGGACAGGGGTTCTACAATGAGCAGTTCTTC.